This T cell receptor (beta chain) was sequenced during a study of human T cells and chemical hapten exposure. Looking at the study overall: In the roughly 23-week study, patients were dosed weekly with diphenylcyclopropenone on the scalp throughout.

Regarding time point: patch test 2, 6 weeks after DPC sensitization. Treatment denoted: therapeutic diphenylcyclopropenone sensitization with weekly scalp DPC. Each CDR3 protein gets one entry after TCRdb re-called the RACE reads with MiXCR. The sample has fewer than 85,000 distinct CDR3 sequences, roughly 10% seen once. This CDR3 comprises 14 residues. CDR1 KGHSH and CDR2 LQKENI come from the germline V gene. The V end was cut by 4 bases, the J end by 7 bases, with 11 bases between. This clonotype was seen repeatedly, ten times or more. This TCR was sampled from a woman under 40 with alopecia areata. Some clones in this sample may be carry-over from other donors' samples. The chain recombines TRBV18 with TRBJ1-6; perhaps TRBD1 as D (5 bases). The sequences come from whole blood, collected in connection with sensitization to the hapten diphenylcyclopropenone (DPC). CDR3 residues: CASSLRQSNSPLHF. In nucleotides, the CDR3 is TGTGCCAGCTCACTGAGACAGTCCAATTCACCCCTCCACTTT.